The 27 T cell receptor beta chains below all came from one sample that was sequenced in a study of human T cells and chemical hapten exposure. The time point is: pre-sensitization, week 0. The treatment denotes: therapeutic diphenylcyclopropenone sensitization with weekly scalp DPC. TCRdb itself ran the RACE reads through MiXCR, one entry per CDR3 protein. Of 250,000 or so distinct CDR3 sequences listed, about 9% were seen once; the top ten hold over 2%. This specimen consisted of whole blood, obtained in connection with sensitization to the hapten diphenylcyclopropenone (DPC). The receptor set was obtained from a woman between 35 and 50 years old with alopecia areata. Some clones in this sample may be carry-over from other donors' samples.

This chain joins TRBV18 and TRBJ2-7, with D perhaps matching TRBD2 (5 bases). This CDR3 contains 14 residues. Germline CDR1 reads KGHSH; CDR2 reads LQKENI. With 1 base removed from V and 5 bases from J, the gap between germline ends came to 12 bases. The CDR3: CASSPRESTHEQYF. The CDR3, as DNA: TGTGCCAGCTCACCACGGGAGTCTACCCACGAGCAGTACTTC.

Only a few counts were recorded for this clonotype. The chain combines TRBV5-1 with TRBJ2-5, with D perhaps TRBD1 (6 bases). V lost 2 bases, J lost 2 bases, and 13 bases lay in between. The germline gives CDR1 SGHRS, CDR2 YFSETQ. The CDR3 has 15 residues. CDR3 amino acids: CASSFGAGVQETQYF. CDR3 DNA sequence: TGCGCCAGCAGCTTCGGGGCAGGGGTACAAGAGACCCAGTACTTC.

This rearrangement joins TRBV7-2 to TRBJ1-5, with D possibly TRBD1 on 5 matching bases. CDR1 is SGHTA, CDR2 FQGNSA, per germline. The V end was cut by 5 bases, the J end by 3 bases, with 14 bases between. This CDR3 is 15 amino acids long. The chain's CDR3 is CASSQPAGPNQPQHF. CDR3 DNA sequence: TGTGCCAGCAGCCAACCGGCGGGGCCCAATCAGCCCCAGCATTTT.

In its sample, this clonotype was seen a few times. The gene calls are TRBV9 and TRBJ2-1, with 14 bases aligning to TRBD2. This CDR3 region has 18 residues. CDR1 and CDR2 (germline): SGDLS, YYNGEE. Trimming took 4 bases from V and 2 from J; bases not matched to a gene: 8. CDR3 coding DNA: TGTGCCAGCAGCACCGGACTAGCGGGAGGAGCCCCCTACAATGAGCAGTTCTTC. Translation: CASSTGLAGGAPYNEQFF. The whole variable domain, remainder taken from reference TRBV9 and TRBJ2-1, is DSGVTQTPKHLITATGQRVTLRCSPRSGDLSVYWYQQSLDQGLQFLIQYYNGEERAKGNILERFSAQQFPDLHSELNLSSLELGDSALYFCASSTGLAGGAPYNEQFFGPGTRLTVL.

This clonotype has only a few counts. This sequence joins TRBV24-1 and TRBJ1-1, with D unclear. Germline CDR1 reads KGHDR; CDR2 reads SFDVKD. Trimming removed 3 bases from V and 0 bases from J, with 4 bases in between. This CDR3 is 13 amino acids long. The chain's CDR3 is CATSDEMNTEAFF. In nucleotides, the CDR3 is TGTGCCACCAGTGATGAAATGAACACTGAAGCTTTCTTT.

Notes on this clonotype: At one end the junction does not follow the germline gene, possibly because of a read error. The chain uses TRBV20-1 and TRBJ2-1; TRBD1 agrees at 10 bases. The germline gives CDR1 DFQATT, CDR2 SNEGSKA (reference sequence). This CDR3 comprises 13 residues. CDR3 in DNA: TGCAGTGCTTTGCTCGGGACAGGGGAACTTCGGGTCTTC. Translation: CSALLGTGELRVF.

This chain joins TRBV5-1 and TRBJ1-6; D uncertain. The CDR3 loop spans 14 amino acids. CDR1 is SGHRS, CDR2 YFSETQ, per germline. The ends were cut back, 0 bases at V and 10 bases at J, with 11 bases in the middle. In nucleotides, the CDR3 is TGCGCCAGCAGCTTGGAAGGCCTGGGCTCACCCCTCCACTTT. Its translation: CASSLEGLGSPLHF. Filled out from reference TRBV5-1 and TRBJ1-6, the complete variable domain reads KAGVTQTPRYLIKTRGQQVTLSCSPISGHRSVSWYQQTPGQGLQFLFEYFSETQRNKGNFPGRFSGRQFSNSRSEMNVSTLELGDSALYLCASSLEGLGSPLHFGNGTRLTVT.

This clonotype was counted a few times. The chain joins TRBV18 to TRBJ2-3; TRBD2 matches at 10 bases. In germline, CDR1 is KGHSH, CDR2 LQKENI. The junction had 6 bases not matched to a gene; V was cut back by 3 bases and J by 3 bases. The CDR3 covers 16 residues. CDR3 nucleotides: TGTGCCAGCTCACCCCCCGAGCGGGAGGGAACAGATACGCAGTATTTT. Translation: CASSPPEREGTDTQYF.

The chain carries TRBV12-3 or TRBV12-4 and TRBJ2-2, with TRBD2 as a possible D gene (5 bases). This CDR3 spans 14 amino acids. The ends were cut back, 6 bases at V and 0 bases at J, with 8 bases in the middle. The CDR3 sequence is CASSQTTNTGELFF. The CDR3 DNA reads TGTGCCAGCAGCCAGACTACGAACACCGGGGAGCTGTTTTTT.

J is TRBJ2-1 and V is TRBV19; no firm D call. From germline, CDR1 is LNHDA and CDR2 SQIVND (reference sequence). The CDR3 length is 13 residues. Between the trimmed V and J ends, which lost 8 bases and 5 bases, there was a span of 13 bases. The CDR3 DNA sequence: TGTGCCAGTCTGAGTTGGGCCGACAATGAGCAGTTCTTC. Amino acids: CASLSWADNEQFF.

This clonotype turned up a few times. The chain recombines TRBV3-1 with TRBJ2-2; D is undetermined. Deletions cut 1 base from V and 4 bases from J, with 7 bases between. This CDR3 is 14 amino acids long. Germline loops: CDR1 LGHDT, CDR2 YNNKEL (reference sequence). The CDR3 loop is CASSQVASTGELFF. Here the CDR3 DNA reads TGTGCCAGCAGCCAAGTAGCAAGCACCGGGGAGCTGTTTTTT.

This clonotype occurred many times. J is TRBJ2-1 and V is TRBV5-1, with 7 bases that match TRBD2. Germline V gives CDR1 SGHRS, CDR2 YFSETQ. V was pared by 6 bases and J by 1 base, with 7 bases of the junction left unmatched. The CDR3 covers 15 residues. The CDR3 nucleotides read TGCGCCAGCAACCCAATTAGCGGGTCCTACAATGAGCAGTTCTTC. Encoded protein: CASNPISGSYNEQFF.

This clonotype was observed a handful of times. The CDR3 DNA reads TGTGCCAGCAGACCCTTCGCACAGGGGAACTATCAGCCCCAGCATTTT. Translated, it gives CASRPFAQGNYQPQHF. This chain links TRBV28 with TRBJ1-5; 7 bases fit TRBD1. J gave up 5 bases and V 6 bases, and 13 bases lay outside the gene matches. The germline gives CDR1 MDHEN, CDR2 SYDVKM. The CDR3 contains 16 residues.

This clonotype was recorded many times. The chain carries TRBV9 and TRBJ2-6, with 7 nucleotides matching TRBD1. The V segment lost 3 bases and the J segment 2 bases; nucleotides outside the gene matches: 8. This CDR3 comprises 17 residues. Germline lookup yields CDR1 SGDLS and CDR2 YYNGEE. The CDR3 sequence is CASSAPQGGPGANVLTF. For the CDR3, the DNA is TGTGCCAGCAGCGCGCCTCAAGGGGGCCCTGGGGCCAACGTCCTGACTTTC.

In its sample, this clonotype was seen a few times. The V call is TRBV7-9, the J call TRBJ2-5; 7 nucleotides align to TRBD2. V lost 5 bases and J lost 7; bases outside the gene matches: 13. The CDR3 has 15 amino acids. CDR1 is SEHNR and CDR2 is FQNEAQ in the germline V gene (reference sequence). The CDR3 here is CASSPLVAWEGTQYF. The CDR3 bases are TGTGCCAGCAGCCCACTTGTTGCGTGGGAGGGGACCCAGTACTTC.

CDR3 DNA: TGTGCCAGCAGTTCGGACAGTCCCACGGCGGAGCAGTACTTC. This sequence encodes CASSSDSPTAEQYF. This rearrangement joins TRBV6-5 to TRBJ2-7, with a weak D call TRBD1 (6 bases). The germline V and J ends were trimmed by 4 bases and 7 bases, with 17 bases remaining between them. The CDR3 spans 14 residues. The V gene's germline CDR1 is MNHEY and CDR2 SVGAGI.

This clonotype turned up a few times. This chain uses TRBV27 with TRBJ2-7; 11 positions match TRBD2. Germline values: CDR1 MNHEY, CDR2 SMNVEV (reference sequence). CDR3 size: 16 residues. V shed 2 bases and J 4 bases; nucleotides not matched to a gene: 7. DNA for the CDR3: TGTGCCAGCAGTTTAACAATGGCTAGCGGGAGGTACGAGCAGTACTTC. Its protein product is CASSLTMASGRYEQYF.

This clonotype came up many times. The CDR3 bases are TGCGCCAGCAGCGTCGCGGGGGTTAATGAAAAACTGTTTTTT. It yields the protein CASSVAGVNEKLFF. The chain joins TRBV4-3 to TRBJ1-4, with D possibly TRBD1 on 5 matching bases. The CDR3 has 14 amino acids. The V end lost 5 bases, the J end lost 4 bases, and 11 bases lay between the germline ends. Germline V lookup: CDR1 LGHNA, CDR2 YSLEER.

This clonotype was picked up a small number of times. J is TRBJ2-7 and V is TRBV29-1, with 10 bases identical to TRBD1. The CDR3 spans 16 residues. Trimming took 0 bases from V and 0 from J; bases not matched to a gene: 5. Germline CDR1 is SQVTM and CDR2 is ANQGSEA. Here the CDR3 reads CSVEDPGTGASYEQYF. DNA for the CDR3: TGCAGCGTTGAAGATCCGGGGACAGGGGCCTCCTACGAGCAGTACTTC.

This chain connects TRBV18 to TRBJ2-7; 10 bases agree with TRBD1. The CDR3 is 16 residues long. From germline, CDR1 is KGHSH and CDR2 LQKENI. With V trimmed by 3 bases and J by 4 bases, 9 bases remained unmatched. CDR3 residues: CASSPLGTGAGYEQYF. The CDR3 DNA reads TGTGCCAGCTCACCTCTGGGGACAGGGGCCGGTTACGAGCAGTACTTC.

This clonotype was seen a handful of times. The gene calls are TRBV12-3 or TRBV12-4 and TRBJ2-1; perhaps D is TRBD1 or TRBD2 (5 bases each). V lost 4 bases to trimming and J lost 5 bases, with 12 bases between them. The CDR3 has 14 amino acids. For the CDR3, the DNA is TGTGCCAGCAGTTCCGGGACGGCTAACAATGAGCAGTTCTTC. Translation gives CASSSGTANNEQFF.

The rearrangement uses TRBV9 and TRBJ2-7; a possible D gene is TRBD1 (5 bases). Germline V CDR1 and CDR2: SGDLS, YYNGEE. With 0 bases removed from V and 2 bases from J, the gap between germline ends came to 18 bases. The CDR3 extends over 17 amino acids. The CDR3 spells CASSVGVTVQGPYEQYF. The CDR3 nucleotides read TGTGCCAGCAGCGTAGGGGTCACGGTCCAGGGCCCCTACGAGCAGTACTTC.

J is TRBJ1-1 and V is TRBV28, with a tentative D call TRBD1 (6 bases). V lost 5 bases and J 8 bases, leaving 9 bases between the germline ends. The CDR3 totals 11 residues. Germline V gene lookup returns CDR1 MDHEN and CDR2 SYDVKM. The CDR3 DNA is TGTGCCAGCAGTCGGACAGTAGAAGCTTTCTTT. It codes for CASSRTVEAFF.

V gene TRBV6-4 combines with J gene TRBJ2-2; 7 bases agree with TRBD2. Germline lookup yields CDR1 MRHNA and CDR2 SNTAGT. V dropped 11 bases and J dropped 2; count of bases not matched to a gene: 5. CDR3 size: 13 residues. The DNA for the CDR3 is TGTGCCGCCCGGGACTATAACACCGGGGAGCTGTTTTTT. Amino acid sequence: CAARDYNTGELFF.

This clonotype was seen at least ten times. The rearrangement links TRBV24-1 to TRBJ2-2; 10 bases align to TRBD1. Germline V CDR1 and CDR2: KGHDR, SFDVKD. The CDR3 is made up of 16 amino acids. The trim removed 12 bases at V and 5 bases at J, leaving 14 bases unmatched. The CDR3 spells CASSGTGVRRTGELFF. In nucleotides, the CDR3 is TGTGCCTCGTCCGGGACAGGGGTTAGAAGAACCGGGGAGCTGTTTTTT.

The rearrangement uses TRBV3-1 and TRBJ1-1; no clear D gene. Germline V gives CDR1 LGHDT, CDR2 YNNKEL (reference sequence). V was shortened by 0 bases and J by 1 base, with 6 bases between the two germline ends. The CDR3 has 14 amino acids. Here the CDR3 reads CASSQDGRNTEAFF. In DNA, the CDR3 is TGTGCCAGCAGCCAAGATGGGCGGAACACTGAAGCTTTCTTT.

The rearrangement uses TRBV20-1 and TRBJ1-4, with a tentative D call TRBD1 (5 bases). The CDR3 consists of 14 residues. V was pared by 3 bases and J by 0 bases, with 8 bases between. Germline CDR1 is DFQATT and CDR2 is SNEGSKA (reference sequence). DNA of the CDR3: TGCAGTGCTAGCGGGGGTGCAACTAATGAAAAACTGTTTTTT. Amino acid sequence: CSASGGATNEKLFF.